This T cell receptor (beta chain) was profiled in a study of cytomegalovirus exposure and HLA in healthy donors. With 60 Vbeta and 13 Jbeta primers, the PCR was carried out. Here immunoSEQ multiplex PCR was the method, and the copy in TCRdb shows in-frame clones only, minus some. The sample yields 150,000 or so clones, over 70% seen once. Regarding this clone: The target antigen is unknown.

Whole-study results and caveats: The authors later linked a missense DCLRE1C variant to TCR beta V- and J-gene trimming.

V gave up 4 bases and J gave up 4 bases; unmatched junction bases: 5. The CDR3 extends over 15 amino acids. Germline V lookup: CDR1 SGHTA, CDR2 FQGNSA. The material sequenced was PBMCs. The sequence was collected from a woman aged 50 to 60 in good health and CMV-seropositive. The V and J genes are TRBV7-2 and TRBJ2-1; 9 bases line up with TRBD1. The DNA of the CDR3 is TGTGCCAGCAGCTCAGCCGGGACAGGGTACAATGAGCAGTTCTTC. Its protein product is CASSSAGTGYNEQFF. The full variable domain, in which reference TRBV7-2 and TRBJ2-1 provide the parts outside the CDR3, is GAGVSQSPSNKVTEKGKDVELRCDPISGHTALYWYRQSLGQGLEFLIYFQGNSAPDKSGLPSDRFSAERTGGSVSTLTIQRTQQEDSAVYLCASSSAGTGYNEQFFGPGTRLTVL.